Listed here are 32 T cell receptor beta chains from one sample, sequenced in a study of cytomegalovirus exposure and HLA in healthy donors. This PCR relied on a set of 60 Vbeta primers and 13 Jbeta primers. Measured with immunoSEQ multiplex PCR; TCRdb has only the in-frame clones, and not every one. The sample lists a few hundred thousand clones, nearly 80% seen once, with roughly 1.9% in the top ten. The sequenced material came from PBMCs. Source of these receptors: a man aged 18 to 29 in good health and CMV-seronegative.

The sample holds a few counts of this clone. This sequence joins TRBV28 and TRBJ2-5; TRBD2 matches 7 bases. Germline V CDR1 and CDR2: MDHEN, SYDVKM. The CDR3 has 16 amino acids. The V gene end was trimmed by 3 bases and the J gene end by 4 bases; junction bases not matched to a gene: 11. CDR3 residues: CASSFSSGGFGETQYF. The CDR3 DNA sequence: TGTGCCAGCAGTTTCTCTAGCGGAGGGTTCGGAGAGACCCAGTACTTC. The variable domain in full, with the rest retrieved from reference TRBV28 and TRBJ2-5, is DVKVTQSSRYLVKRTGEKVFLECVQDMDHENMFWYRQDPGLGLRLIYFSYDVKMKEKGDIPEGYSVSREKKERFSLILESASTNQTSMYLCASSFSSGGFGETQYFGPGTRLLVL.

This clone showed up just a few times. A far larger clone differs by one base, so this is likely a read error. The same CDR3 is also encoded by other DNA sequences in this sample. The rearrangement links TRBV6-5 to TRBJ2-7, with TRBD1 identical over 7 bases. This CDR3 is 14 amino acids long. Germline loops: CDR1 MNHEY, CDR2 SVGAGI. CDR3 nucleotide sequence: TGTGCTAGCAGTCGCATCCGGGACAGCTACGAGCAGTACTTC. It codes for CASSRIRDSYEQYF.

Notes on this clone: Other DNA sequences of this sample code for an identical CDR3. J is TRBJ2-5 and V is TRBV9; TRBD2 agrees at 7 bases. The germline V gene has CDR1 SGDLS and CDR2 YYNGEE. Losses at the gene ends were 0 bases for V and 3 bases for J; bases not matched to a gene: 2. The CDR3 consists of 14 residues. The CDR3: CASSVAGGEETQYF. The CDR3 DNA follows: TGTGCCAGCAGCGTAGCGGGGGGAGAAGAGACCCAGTACTTC. The variable domain in full, completed from reference TRBV9 and TRBJ2-5, reads DSGVTQTPKHLITATGQRVTLRCSPRSGDLSVYWYQQSLDQGLQFLIQYYNGEERAKGNILERFSAQQFPDLHSELNLSSLELGDSALYFCASSVAGGEETQYFGPGTRLLVL.

This chain joins TRBV6-1 and TRBJ1-1; 7 bases line up with TRBD1. The CDR3 consists of 15 residues. Germline V gene lookup returns CDR1 MNHNS and CDR2 SASEGT. V lost 6 bases to trimming and J lost 1 base; unmatched junction nucleotides: 8. CDR3 sequence (DNA): TGTGCCAGCAGGTCAACAGGGGACCGGAACACTGAAGCTTTCTTT. This gives the protein CASRSTGDRNTEAFF.

The genes are TRBV12-5 and TRBJ1-1; 8 bases match TRBD1. The length of the CDR3 is 13 residues. Germline V gives CDR1 LGHNT, CDR2 FRNRAP. V was pared by 1 base and J by 8 bases, with 3 bases of the junction left unmatched. This chain's CDR3 is CASGLDWTGEAFF. The CDR3 coding sequence is TGTGCTAGTGGTTTGGACTGGACAGGGGAAGCTTTCTTT.

This CDR3 is CASSQVLAGSSGYTF. CDR3 nucleotides: TGTGCCAGCAGCCAAGTGTTAGCCGGATCGAGTGGCTACACCTTC. The chain couples TRBV14 to TRBJ1-2; D call uncertain. Germline V lookup: CDR1 SGHDN, CDR2 FVKESK. The CDR3 runs to 15 residues. Deletions cut 1 base from V and 7 bases from J, with 16 bases between.

V and J are TRBV18 and TRBJ2-7; 12 nucleotides line up with TRBD1. Germline V gene sequence: CDR1 KGHSH, CDR2 LQKENI. This CDR3 is 16 amino acids long. V shed 0 bases and J 4 bases; nucleotides not matched to a gene: 4. Here the CDR3 reads CASSPPGTGGSYEQYF. For the CDR3, the DNA is TGTGCCAGCTCACCACCCGGGACAGGGGGCTCGTACGAGCAGTACTTC.

This clone was found a few times. The gene calls are TRBV30 and TRBJ1-3, with D possibly TRBD1 on 6 matching bases. Deletions cut 2 bases from V and 0 bases from J, with 14 bases between. Germline V gene data show CDR1 as GTSNPN and CDR2 as SVGIG (reference sequence). The CDR3 is made up of 16 amino acids. The CDR3 reads CAWSSGQKSSGNTIYF. The CDR3 DNA sequence: TGTGCCTGGAGTAGTGGACAGAAGAGCTCTGGAAACACCATATATTTT.

This chain joins TRBV9 and TRBJ2-3, with TRBD1 as a possible D gene (5 bases). Trimming shortened V by 2 bases and J by 7 bases, and 17 bases separated the two germline ends. The V gene's germline CDR1 is SGDLS and CDR2 YYNGEE. This CDR3 has 15 amino acids. The DNA for the CDR3 is TGTGCCAGCAGCGTTGACCAGGGTAGTTTTCATACGCAGTATTTT. Amino acids: CASSVDQGSFHTQYF.

Worth noting for this clone: Germline is not matched at one junction end, which may reflect a read error. This rearrangement joins TRBV15 to TRBJ2-5, with D uncertain. In germline, CDR1 is LNHNV, CDR2 YYDKDF (reference sequence). The CDR3 sequence is 15 residues long. CDR3 sequence (DNA): TGTGCTACCAGCAGAGATTTCGGTCTTGGAGAGACCCAGTACTTC. Its protein is CATSRDFGLGETQYF. Combining the CDR3 with reference TRBV15 and TRBJ2-5 gives the whole variable domain DAMVIQNPRYQVTQFGKPVTLSCSQTLNHNVMYWYQQKSSQAPKLLFHYYDKDFNNEADTPDNFQSRRPNTSFCFLDIRSPGLGDTAMYLCATSRDFGLGETQYFGPGTRLLVL.

The rearrangement links TRBV28 to TRBJ1-2, with D possibly being TRBD1 (6 bases). CDR3 length equals 14 residues. From germline, CDR1 is MDHEN and CDR2 SYDVKM. V was trimmed by 8 bases and J by 4 bases, leaving 17 bases between them. The CDR3 coding sequence is TGTGCCAGCGCTTCTGGGGGGGGCCTCTATGGCTACACCTTC. Protein: CASASGGGLYGYTF.

The chain couples TRBV5-4 to TRBJ2-7; D may be TRBD2 (6 bases). From germline, CDR1 is SGHNT and CDR2 YYREEE (reference sequence). Trimming took 4 bases from V and 0 from J, leaving 8 bases between them. The CDR3 runs to 13 residues. CDR3 protein: CASSPGLSYEQYF. As DNA, the CDR3 is TGTGCCAGCAGCCCGGGACTCTCCTACGAGCAGTACTTC.

The chain carries TRBV7-9 and TRBJ2-3; maybe TRBD1 (6 bases). V lost 5 bases to trimming and J lost 0 bases, with 18 bases between them. This CDR3 region has 17 residues. The V gene's germline CDR1 is SEHNR and CDR2 FQNEAQ (reference sequence). Written as DNA, the CDR3 is TGTGCCAGCAGCCCGATGACAGGCCCTACTAGCACAGATACGCAGTATTTT. Its protein is CASSPMTGPTSTDTQYF.

The chain has TRBV29-1 and TRBJ1-1, with D uncertain. The germline V gene encodes CDR1 SQVTM and CDR2 ANQGSEA. Trimming cost V 4 bases and J 0 bases, with 9 bases left between them. The CDR3 contains 13 residues. CDR3 amino acids: CSVVRTLNTEAFF. As DNA, the CDR3 is TGCAGCGTTGTTCGAACTTTGAACACTGAAGCTTTCTTT.

The chain employs TRBV6-5 and TRBJ1-1; 8 nucleotides match TRBD1. The CDR3 is 13 amino acids. Per germline, CDR1 MNHEY and CDR2 SVGAGI. The trim removed 2 bases at V and 4 bases at J, leaving 0 bases unmatched. The CDR3 spells CASSYGQGTEAFF. The CDR3 DNA follows: TGTGCCAGCAGTTACGGACAGGGCACTGAAGCTTTCTTT.

This chain uses TRBV4-3 with TRBJ1-2; tentative D call: TRBD1 (6 bases). Germline V gene sequence: CDR1 LGHNA, CDR2 YSLEER. The CDR3 extends over 16 amino acids. V lost 0 bases and J 3 bases, leaving 14 bases between the germline ends. This CDR3 reads CASSQDRGGGHYGYTF. Written as DNA, the CDR3 is TGCGCCAGCAGCCAAGATAGGGGGGGTGGCCACTATGGCTACACCTTC.

There are many counts of this clone. The CDR3 loop reads CASRRQPGMNTEAFF. Here the CDR3 DNA reads TGCGCCAGCAGAAGACAGCCAGGAATGAACACTGAAGCTTTCTTT. The chain couples TRBV10-2 to TRBJ1-1; possible D gene TRBD1, 5 bases. Looked up from germline, CDR1 is WSHSY and CDR2 is SAAADI. CDR3 size: 15 residues. Between the trimmed V and J ends, which lost 6 bases and 0 bases, there was a span of 14 bases.

V is TRBV11-2 and J is TRBJ2-3; D is possibly TRBD2 (5 bases). V was cut by 0 bases and J by 5 bases, with 6 bases left in between. The CDR3 is 13 amino acids. CDR1 SGHAT and CDR2 FQNNGV come from the germline V gene. The CDR3 region is CASSLERVDTQYF. As DNA, the CDR3 is TGTGCCAGCAGCTTAGAGAGGGTAGATACGCAGTATTTT. Filled out from reference TRBV11-2 and TRBJ2-3, the complete variable domain reads EAGVAQSPRYKIIEKRQSVAFWCNPISGHATLYWYQQILGQGPKLLIQFQNNGVVDDSQLPKDRFSAERLKGVDSTLKIQPAKLEDSAVYLCASSLERVDTQYFGPGTRLTVL.

The chain has TRBV5-1 and TRBJ1-1; possibly TRBD1 for D (6 bases). The CDR3 runs to 14 residues. In germline, CDR1 is SGHRS, CDR2 YFSETQ. The V gene lost 5 bases and the J gene lost 7 bases, with 18 bases spanning the gap. The CDR3 protein is CASRIPGDLVEAFF. CDR3 bases: TGCGCCAGCAGGATTCCAGGGGATTTGGTTGAAGCTTTCTTT.

This chain joins TRBV6-6 and TRBJ1-3, with TRBD1 matching 9 bases. CDR1 is MNHNY and CDR2 is SVGAGI in the germline V gene (reference sequence). The CDR3 sequence is 14 residues long. J lost 5 bases, V lost 8 bases, and 7 bases had no gene match. CDR3 sequence reads: CASGQGSVRNTIYF. CDR3 DNA: TGTGCCAGCGGACAGGGGTCCGTTCGAAACACCATATATTTT.

The gene calls are TRBV6-1 and TRBJ2-5; tentatively, D is TRBD1 (5 bases). This CDR3 is built from 18 residues. Germline V CDR1 and CDR2: MNHNS, SASEGT. Deletions cut 3 bases from V and 2 bases from J, with 22 bases between. The CDR3 sequence: CASSDPDTVYGWQETQYF. The CDR3, as DNA: TGTGCCAGCAGTGACCCGGACACCGTTTATGGGTGGCAAGAGACCCAGTACTTC.

V gene TRBV30 combines with J gene TRBJ1-1; D remains unclear. This CDR3 region has 13 residues. Germline V gives CDR1 GTSNPN, CDR2 SVGIG (reference sequence). Trimming stripped 2 bases from V and 0 bases from J, with 7 bases between. This CDR3 reads CAWSIRVNTEAFF. The CDR3 DNA follows: TGTGCCTGGAGTATACGGGTGAACACTGAAGCTTTCTTT.

The chain employs TRBV27 and TRBJ2-7, with 11 bases that match TRBD1. The length of the CDR3 is 15 residues. Germline CDR1 reads MNHEY; CDR2 reads SMNVEV (reference sequence). V gave up 8 bases and J gave up 3 bases; unmatched junction bases: 9. This CDR3 is CASRPGTGGVYEQYF. The CDR3 DNA follows: TGTGCCAGCCGCCCCGGGACAGGGGGTGTCTACGAGCAGTACTTC.

The chain couples TRBV9 to TRBJ2-1; D is perhaps TRBD1 (6 bases). Trimming took 2 bases from V and 3 from J, leaving 18 bases between them. Germline CDR1 is SGDLS and CDR2 is YYNGEE. The CDR3 spans 17 residues. This chain's CDR3 is CASSVGTPLRDYNEQFF. In DNA form, the CDR3 reads TGTGCCAGCAGCGTCGGGACACCATTAAGAGACTACAATGAGCAGTTCTTC.

The chain is built from TRBV6-1 and TRBJ1-3, with D possibly matching TRBD1 (5 bases). Germline assignment: CDR1 MNHNS and CDR2 SASEGT. The V gene lost 2 bases and the J gene lost 1 base, with 12 bases spanning the gap. The CDR3 runs to 16 residues. The CDR3 loop reads CASSESGASSGNTIYF. The CDR3 DNA reads TGTGCCAGCAGTGAAAGCGGGGCCTCATCTGGAAACACCATATATTTT.

This chain's CDR3 is CASSFTFAGQGSHEQYF. The DNA of the CDR3 is TGTGCCAGCAGCTTCACCTTCGCGGGACAGGGGAGCCACGAGCAGTACTTC. This sequence joins TRBV7-6 and TRBJ2-7; 10 positions match TRBD1. V lost 3 bases and J lost 5; bases outside the gene matches: 13. Germline-derived CDR1 and CDR2 are SGHVS and FNYEAQ. The CDR3 has 17 residues.

The rearrangement links TRBV7-2 to TRBJ2-2, with 8 nucleotides matching TRBD1. Per the germline V gene, CDR1 is SGHTA and CDR2 is FQGNSA. There are 17 residues in the CDR3. V lost 0 bases to trimming and J lost 3 bases; unmatched junction nucleotides: 6. The chain's CDR3 is CASSLASGGLYTGELFF. CDR3 coding DNA: TGTGCCAGCAGCTTAGCGTCAGGGGGCTTATACACCGGGGAGCTGTTTTTT.

The chain joins TRBV4-3 to TRBJ2-2; 9 nucleotides agree with TRBD2. V gave up 0 bases and J gave up 4 bases; unmatched junction bases: 6. In germline, CDR1 is LGHNA, CDR2 YSLEER. The CDR3 sequence is 17 residues long. CDR3 residues: CASSQEVAGASTGELFF. As DNA, the CDR3 is TGCGCCAGCAGCCAAGAGGTAGCGGGGGCCTCCACCGGGGAGCTGTTTTTT.

V usage is TRBV18 and J usage is TRBJ2-7, with 8 positions matching TRBD1. V dropped 3 bases and J dropped 1; count of bases not matched to a gene: 8. The CDR3 runs 16 residues. CDR1 KGHSH and CDR2 LQKENI come from the germline V gene. CDR3 in amino acids: CASSPRQGRNSYEQYF. The CDR3 region has the DNA TGTGCCAGCTCACCTCGACAGGGGAGGAATTCCTACGAGCAGTACTTC.

V and J are TRBV29-1 and TRBJ1-2; D remains unclear. Germline V gene lookup returns CDR1 SQVTM and CDR2 ANQGSEA. The CDR3 has 13 residues. V dropped 4 bases and J dropped 6 bases, with 15 bases sitting between them. The CDR3 sequence is CSVVSSGGDGYTF. CDR3 bases: TGCAGCGTTGTCTCTAGTGGTGGTGATGGCTACACCTTC.

J is TRBJ2-3 and V is TRBV19, with D possibly TRBD2 on 6 matching bases. Per germline, CDR1 LNHDA and CDR2 SQIVND (reference sequence). The V end lost 7 bases, the J end lost 0 bases, and 14 bases lay between the germline ends. The CDR3 length is 15 residues. CDR3 sequence reads: CASTSVDSSTDTQYF. CDR3 sequence (DNA): TGTGCCAGTACTAGCGTAGACTCTAGCACAGATACGCAGTATTTT.

The chain uses TRBV2 and TRBJ1-5; D unclear. The CDR3 covers 16 residues. CDR1 and CDR2 from the germline V gene are SNHLY and FYNNEI. V was pared by 6 bases and J by 0 bases, with 15 bases between. CDR3 nucleotides: TGTGCCAGCAGCCCTGGAGGGTTGTATAGCAATCAGCCCCAGCATTTT. The encoded protein is CASSPGGLYSNQPQHF.